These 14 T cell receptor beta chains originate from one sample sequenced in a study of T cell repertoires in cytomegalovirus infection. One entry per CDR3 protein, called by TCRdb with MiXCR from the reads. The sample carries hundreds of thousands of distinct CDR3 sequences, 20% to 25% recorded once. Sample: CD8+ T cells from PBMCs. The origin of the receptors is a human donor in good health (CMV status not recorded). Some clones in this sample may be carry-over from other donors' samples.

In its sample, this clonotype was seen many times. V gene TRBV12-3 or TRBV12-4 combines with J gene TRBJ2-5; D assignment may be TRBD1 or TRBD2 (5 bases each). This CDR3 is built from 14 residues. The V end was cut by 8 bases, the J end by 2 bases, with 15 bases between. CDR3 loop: CASGTGLLQETQYF. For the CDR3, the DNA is TGTGCCAGCGGGACCGGTTTGTTGCAAGAGACCCAGTACTTC.

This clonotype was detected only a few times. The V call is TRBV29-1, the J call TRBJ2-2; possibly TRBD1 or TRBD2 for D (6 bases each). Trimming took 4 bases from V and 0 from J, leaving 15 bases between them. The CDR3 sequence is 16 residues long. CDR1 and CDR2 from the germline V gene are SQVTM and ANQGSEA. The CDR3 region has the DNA TGCAGCGTTGGAGGCGGGGACAAGACGAACACCGGGGAGCTGTTTTTT. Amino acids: CSVGGGDKTNTGELFF.

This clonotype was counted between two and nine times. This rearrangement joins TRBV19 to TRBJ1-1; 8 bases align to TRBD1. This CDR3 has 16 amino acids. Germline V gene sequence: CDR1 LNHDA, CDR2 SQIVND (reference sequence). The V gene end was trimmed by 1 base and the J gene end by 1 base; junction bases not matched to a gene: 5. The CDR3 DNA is TGTGCCAGTAGTATAGCATCCGGGACAGGGAACACTGAAGCTTTCTTT. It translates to CASSIASGTGNTEAFF.

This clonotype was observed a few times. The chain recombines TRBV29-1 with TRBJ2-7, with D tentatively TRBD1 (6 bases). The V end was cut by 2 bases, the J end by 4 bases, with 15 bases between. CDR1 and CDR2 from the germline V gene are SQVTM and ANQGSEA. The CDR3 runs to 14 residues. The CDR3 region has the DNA TGCAGCGTTGAACAGAGGACAGATCCATACGAGCAGTACTTC. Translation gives CSVEQRTDPYEQYF.

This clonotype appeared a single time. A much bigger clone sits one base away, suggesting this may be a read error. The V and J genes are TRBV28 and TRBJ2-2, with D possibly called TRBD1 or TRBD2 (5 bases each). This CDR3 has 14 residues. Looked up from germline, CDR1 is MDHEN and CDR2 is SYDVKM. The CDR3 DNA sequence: TGTGCCAGCAGTTTATACGCGAACACCGGGGCGCTGTTTTTT. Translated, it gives CASSLYANTGALFF.

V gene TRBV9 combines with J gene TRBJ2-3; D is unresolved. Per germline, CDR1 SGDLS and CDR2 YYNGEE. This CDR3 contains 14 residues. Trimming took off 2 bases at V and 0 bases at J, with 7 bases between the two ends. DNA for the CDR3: TGTGCCAGCAGCGTTATAGTCAGCACAGATACGCAGTATTTT. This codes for CASSVIVSTDTQYF.

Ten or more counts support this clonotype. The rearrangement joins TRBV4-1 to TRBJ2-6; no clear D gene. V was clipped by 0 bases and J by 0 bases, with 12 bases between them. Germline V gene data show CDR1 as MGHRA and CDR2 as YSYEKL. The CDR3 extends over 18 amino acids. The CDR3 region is CASSQEVGTDSGANVLTF. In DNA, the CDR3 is TGCGCCAGCAGCCAAGAAGTGGGAACGGACTCTGGGGCCAACGTCCTGACTTTC.

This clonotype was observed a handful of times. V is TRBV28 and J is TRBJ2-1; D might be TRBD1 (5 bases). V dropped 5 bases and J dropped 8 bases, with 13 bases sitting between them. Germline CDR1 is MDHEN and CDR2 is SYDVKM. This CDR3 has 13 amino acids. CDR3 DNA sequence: TGTGCCAGCAGTCCCCAGGGAAATTATGAGCAGTTCTTC. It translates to CASSPQGNYEQFF.

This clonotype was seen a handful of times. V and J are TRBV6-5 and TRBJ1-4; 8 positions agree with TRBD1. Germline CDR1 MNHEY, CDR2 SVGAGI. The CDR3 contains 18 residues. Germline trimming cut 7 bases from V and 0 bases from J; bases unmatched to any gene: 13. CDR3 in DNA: TGTGCCAGCAAGGGCCGGGACAGGAGAGACGCAACTAATGAAAAACTGTTTTTT. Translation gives CASKGRDRRDATNEKLFF.

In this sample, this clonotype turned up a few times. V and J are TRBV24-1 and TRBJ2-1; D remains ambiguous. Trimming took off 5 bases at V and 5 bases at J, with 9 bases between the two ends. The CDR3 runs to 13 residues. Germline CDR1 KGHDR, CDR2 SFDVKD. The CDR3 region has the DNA TGTGCCACCAGTGTCTCGGGCGACAATGAGCAGTTCTTC. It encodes CATSVSGDNEQFF.

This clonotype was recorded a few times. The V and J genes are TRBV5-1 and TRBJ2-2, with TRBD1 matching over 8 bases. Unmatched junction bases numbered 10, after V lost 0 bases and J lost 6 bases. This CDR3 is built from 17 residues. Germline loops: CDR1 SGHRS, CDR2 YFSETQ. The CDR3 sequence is CASSLDLTGVFPGELFF. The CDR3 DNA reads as TGCGCCAGCAGCTTGGATTTGACAGGGGTGTTTCCCGGGGAGCTGTTTTTT. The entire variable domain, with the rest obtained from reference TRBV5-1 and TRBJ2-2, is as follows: KAGVTQTPRYLIKTRGQQVTLSCSPISGHRSVSWYQQTPGQGLQFLFEYFSETQRNKGNFPGRFSGRQFSNSRSEMNVSTLELGDSALYLCASSLDLTGVFPGELFFGEGSRLTVL.

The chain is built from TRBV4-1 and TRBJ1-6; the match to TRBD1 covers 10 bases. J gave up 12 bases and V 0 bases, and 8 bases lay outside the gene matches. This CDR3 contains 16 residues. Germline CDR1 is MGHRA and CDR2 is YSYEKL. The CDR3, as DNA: TGCGCCAGCAGCCAAGACGTCGGACAGGGGGTGGTACCCCTCCACTTT. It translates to CASSQDVGQGVVPLHF.

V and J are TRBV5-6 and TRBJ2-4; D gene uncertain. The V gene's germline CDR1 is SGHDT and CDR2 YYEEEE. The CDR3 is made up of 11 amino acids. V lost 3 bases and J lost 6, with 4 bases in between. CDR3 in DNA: TGTGCCAGCAGCTCGGCAAACATTCAGTACTTC. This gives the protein CASSSANIQYF. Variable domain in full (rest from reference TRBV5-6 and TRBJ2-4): DAGVTQSPTHLIKTRGQQVTLRCSPKSGHDTVSWYQQALGQGPQFIFQYYEEEERQRGNFPDRFSGHQFPNYSSELNVNALLLGDSALYLCASSSANIQYFGAGTRLSVL.

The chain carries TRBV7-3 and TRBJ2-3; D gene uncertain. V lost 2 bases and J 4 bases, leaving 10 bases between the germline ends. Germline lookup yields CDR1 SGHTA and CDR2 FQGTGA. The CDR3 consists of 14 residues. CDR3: CASSLEAFSDTQYF. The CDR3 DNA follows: TGTGCCAGCAGCTTAGAGGCCTTCTCAGATACGCAGTATTTT.